The 10 T cell receptor beta chains in this list originate from one sample, sequenced in a study of spatial heterogeneity in lung cancer. Points from the study as a whole: Mutation tallies in tumors tracked expanded intratumoral alpha and beta TCR counts.

TCRdb re-called the 5' RACE reads through MiXCR, storing one row per CDR3 protein. The sample consists of about 20,000 distinct CDR3 sequences, more than 6.5% of them appearing once. No antigen has been assigned to these receptors. The time point: sample taken at primary tumor resection. The sample here was lung tumor tissue, taken at surgery. These TCRs come from a female donor with early-stage non-small cell lung cancer.

The chain is built from TRBV7-9 and TRBJ2-5, with 8 bases aligning to TRBD1. CDR1 is SEHNR and CDR2 is FQNEAQ in the germline V gene (reference sequence). The CDR3 has 16 amino acids. Unmatched junction bases numbered 11, after V lost 5 bases and J lost 3 bases. The CDR3 DNA is TGTGCCAGCAGCCCACCCCGGACAGGGCGGGAAGAGACCCAGTACTTC. This encodes CASSPPRTGREETQYF.

This clonotype was counted many times. The CDR3 spells CASSISGGSEQFF. The DNA of the CDR3 is TGTGCCAGCAGCATTAGCGGCGGATCAGAGCAGTTCTTC. The gene calls are TRBV7-9 and TRBJ2-1; tentative D call: TRBD2 (6 bases). Germline-derived CDR1 and CDR2 are SEHNR and FQNEAQ (reference sequence). The V gene lost 5 bases and the J gene lost 10 bases, with 15 bases spanning the gap. The CDR3 totals 13 residues.

The sample holds many counts of this clonotype. The genes are TRBV7-3 and TRBJ2-3; D not resolved. Trimming cost V 5 bases and J 3 bases, with 15 bases left between them. The CDR3 is 15 amino acids. Germline lookup yields CDR1 SGHTA and CDR2 FQGTGA. Written as DNA, the CDR3 is TGTGCCAGCAGCCCGGGCCTCTCTCGTACAGATACGCAGTATTTT. Amino acids: CASSPGLSRTDTQYF.

This clonotype occurred many times. The rearrangement links TRBV12-3 or TRBV12-4 to TRBJ1-1; a possible D gene is TRBD1 (5 bases). The V end lost 6 bases, the J end lost 5 bases, and 16 bases lay between the germline ends. The CDR3 spans 14 residues. The CDR3, as DNA: TGTGCCAGCAGCAACTTGGGGGGGGATACTGAAGCTTTCTTT. It specifies CASSNLGGDTEAFF.

The rearrangement joins TRBV6-6 to TRBJ2-2, with 8 bases lining up with TRBD1. Germline lookup yields CDR1 MNHNY and CDR2 SVGAGI (reference sequence). This CDR3 contains 16 residues. The ends lost 6 bases at V and 5 bases at J; junction bases unmatched: 11. The CDR3, as DNA: TGTGCCAGCAGGAGGACCGGCAGGGGGCATACCGGGGAGCTGTTTTTT. This encodes CASRRTGRGHTGELFF.

This clonotype was seen at least ten times. The rearrangement joins TRBV6-5 to TRBJ2-7, with D hard to call. Looked up from germline, CDR1 is MNHEY and CDR2 is SVGAGI. The CDR3 runs to 16 residues. The ends were cut back, 4 bases at V and 3 bases at J, with 19 bases in the middle. The CDR3 nucleotides read TGTGCCAGCAGTTCGGCCCGCAGTCTAGTGGTCTACGAGCAGTACTTC. Translating gives CASSSARSLVVYEQYF.

This clonotype has a handful of counts. The chain recombines TRBV6-4 with TRBJ2-2; D ambiguous. The CDR3 runs 13 residues. Trimming removed 10 bases from V and 6 bases from J, with 15 bases in between. Per the germline V gene, CDR1 is MRHNA and CDR2 is SNTAGT. CDR3 DNA: TGTGCCAACAAGTCTGACTTACCCGGGGAGCTGTTTTTT. Amino acids: CANKSDLPGELFF.

The chain employs TRBV7-9 and TRBJ1-2, with D perhaps matching TRBD1 (5 bases). The V end lost 5 bases, the J end lost 8 bases, and 18 bases lay between the germline ends. Germline V gives CDR1 SEHNR, CDR2 FQNEAQ (reference sequence). The CDR3 is made up of 14 amino acids. The CDR3 sequence: CASSPSGPNTGYTF. In nucleotides, the CDR3 is TGTGCCAGCAGCCCATCGGGACCTAATACGGGCTACACCTTC.

The table lists this clonotype with many counts. This chain links TRBV4-3 with TRBJ2-1; TRBD1 is a possible D gene (6 bases). V lost 3 bases, J lost 4 bases, and 16 bases lay in between. This CDR3 contains 16 residues. CDR1 is LGHNA, CDR2 YSLEER, per germline. CDR3 in DNA: TGCGCCAGCAGCCATCGACCAGGGGAATTATACAATGAGCAGTTCTTC. It translates to CASSHRPGELYNEQFF.

This clonotype has at least ten counts. This chain links TRBV7-3 with TRBJ2-2; 9 nucleotides align to TRBD2. The CDR3 has 14 residues. V trimming: 5 bases; J trimming: 4 bases; junction bases outside the gene matches: 2. Germline CDR1 reads SGHTA; CDR2 reads FQGTGA. The CDR3 spells CASSPAGGTGELFF. In nucleotides, the CDR3 is TGTGCCAGCAGCCCAGCGGGGGGCACCGGGGAGCTGTTTTTT.